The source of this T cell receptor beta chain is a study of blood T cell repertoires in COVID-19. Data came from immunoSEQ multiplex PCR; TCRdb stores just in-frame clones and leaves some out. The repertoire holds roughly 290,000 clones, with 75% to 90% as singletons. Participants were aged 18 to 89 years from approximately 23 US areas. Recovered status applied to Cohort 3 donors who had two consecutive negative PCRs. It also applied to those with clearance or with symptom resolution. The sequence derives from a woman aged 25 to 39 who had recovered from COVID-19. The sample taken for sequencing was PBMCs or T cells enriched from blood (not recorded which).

CDR3 sequence: CATRVQRSYNEQFF. CDR3 nucleotides: TGTGCCACGAGGGTGCAGCGATCCTACAATGAGCAGTTCTTC. This chain uses TRBV19 with TRBJ2-1; maybe TRBD2 (5 bases). The V and J ends lost 10 bases and 1 base respectively, with 14 bases between them. The germline V gene has CDR1 LNHDA and CDR2 SQIVND (reference sequence). This CDR3 is built from 14 residues.